This TCR beta chain was identified during a study of blood T cell repertoires in COVID-19. After removal of 2 bases from V and 5 bases from J, the junction contained 2 bases not matched to a gene. CDR3 length: 14 amino acids. CDR1 MDHEN and CDR2 SYDVKM come from the germline V gene. This clone was seen just once. The study drew participants aged about 18 to 89 years from approximately 23 US areas. Generated by immunoSEQ multiplex PCR, the TCRdb table keeps only in-frame clones and is missing some. This table holds approximately 470,000 clones, around 87% found once. The sample consisted of PBMCs or T cells enriched from blood (not recorded which). The source of this sequence is a woman under 30 who had recovered from COVID-19. The chain recombines TRBV28 with TRBJ2-4; 8 bases agree with TRBD1. In DNA, the CDR3 is TGTGCCAGCAGTTTACAGGGGGCTGAAAACATTCAGTACTTC. This translates into CASSLQGAENIQYF. The full variable domain, in which reference TRBV28 and TRBJ2-4 provide the parts outside the CDR3, is DVKVTQSSRYLVKRTGEKVFLECVQDMDHENMFWYRQDPGLGLRLIYFSYDVKMKEKGDIPEGYSVSREKKERFSLILESASTNQTSMYLCASSLQGAENIQYFGAGTRLSVL.